One and the same sample provided the 13 T cell receptor beta chains below, sequenced in a study of regulatory T cells in long-lasting Graves disease. Building of the TCR beta libraries involved iRepertoire HTBI primers and Arm-PCR of CDR3 regions. TCRdb itself ran the multiplex PCR reads through MiXCR, one entry per CDR3 protein. Of 550,000 to 700,000 distinct CDR3 sequences listed, about 15% were seen once; the top ten hold 12%. Time point specified: newly diagnosed GD, antithyroid drugs for less than 3 months. Construction of the TCR library relied on RNA isolated from PBMCs. This sample was also put to use in a study of T cells in Graves' hyperthyroidism and ophthalmopathy.

The specimen was peripheral blood mononuclear cells (PBMCs), collected at new diagnosis, from a patient treated with antithyroid drugs. These receptors were collected from a man between 18 and 29 years old with Graves disease.

This clonotype was counted many times. The chain couples TRBV5-1 to TRBJ2-3; the D is unclear. V lost 3 bases to trimming and J lost 0 bases, with 17 bases between them. In germline, CDR1 is SGHRS, CDR2 YFSETQ. This CDR3 is built from 17 residues. In DNA, the CDR3 is TGCGCCAGCAGCTCCCCCCTTCCGTTAGCTAGCACAGATACGCAGTATTTT. It specifies CASSSPLPLASTDTQYF.

This clonotype was counted ten times or more. V usage is TRBV11-2 and J usage is TRBJ2-2, with 7 bases that match TRBD1. The CDR3 totals 13 residues. CDR1 is SGHAT, CDR2 FQNNGV, per germline. Trimming at V came to 5 bases and at J to 6 bases, leaving 3 bases not matched to a gene. CDR3 in amino acids: CASSTQGSGELFF. In DNA, the CDR3 is TGTGCCAGCAGCACACAGGGGTCCGGGGAGCTGTTTTTT.

The V and J genes are TRBV20-1 and TRBJ1-4; 7 nucleotides match TRBD1. Looked up from germline, CDR1 is DFQATT and CDR2 is SNEGSKA (reference sequence). V gave up 6 bases and J gave up 11 bases; unmatched junction bases: 15. This CDR3 has 14 residues. The DNA for the CDR3 is TGCAGTGCCAGTCGGACAGGCCCAAGCGGGAAACTGTTTTTT. Its translation is CSASRTGPSGKLFF.

Worth noting for this clonotype: A read error is possible here, since a much larger clone lies one base away. The V and J genes are TRBV28 and TRBJ2-1; D not resolved. The CDR3 sequence is 12 residues long. Germline lookup yields CDR1 MDHEN and CDR2 SYDVKM. CDR3 sequence: CASSWAGDEQSF. In nucleotides, the CDR3 is TGTGCCAGCAGCTGGGCTGGTGATGAGCAGTCCTTC.

This clonotype was counted a few times. The V call is TRBV27, the J call TRBJ1-4; D gene unclear. This CDR3 contains 14 residues. With 9 bases removed from V and 0 bases from J, the gap between germline ends came to 11 bases. The V gene's germline CDR1 is MNHEY and CDR2 SMNVEV (reference sequence). The CDR3 sequence: CASRSVATNEKLFF. DNA for the CDR3: TGTGCCAGTCGCTCGGTTGCAACTAATGAAAAACTGTTTTTT.

This clonotype was found a few times. The gene calls are TRBV27 and TRBJ1-3; D not certain. The V gene's germline CDR1 is MNHEY and CDR2 SMNVEV (reference sequence). V shed 0 bases and J shed 2 bases, with 8 bases lying between them. This CDR3 is built from 15 residues. CDR3 DNA sequence: TGTGCCAGCAGTTTATCCTTTAATGCTGGAAACACCATATATTTT. Translating gives CASSLSFNAGNTIYF.

This clonotype was recorded at least ten times. This chain connects TRBV18 to TRBJ2-5; no clear D. V lost 2 bases and J lost 5, with 9 bases in between. Germline V gives CDR1 KGHSH, CDR2 LQKENI. The CDR3 sequence is 13 residues long. This CDR3 reads CASSPEAEETQYF. CDR3 in DNA: TGTGCCAGCTCACCAGAGGCGGAGGAGACCCAGTACTTC.

Many counts were recorded for this clonotype. In nucleotides, the CDR3 is TGTGCCAGCAGCCGTCGTCCACTGACTAACTATGGCTACACCTTC. Its translation: CASSRRPLTNYGYTF. The chain combines TRBV6-1 with TRBJ1-2; D is undetermined. CDR1 and CDR2 from the germline V gene are MNHNS and SASEGT. The CDR3 spans 15 residues. V was pared by 6 bases and J by 0 bases, with 14 bases between.

This clonotype is judged medium-sized. This chain links TRBV20-1 with TRBJ1-5, with a weak D call TRBD1 (5 bases). The CDR3 is 12 residues long. Trimming shortened V by 2 bases and J by 8 bases, and 10 bases separated the two germline ends. Germline V lookup: CDR1 DFQATT, CDR2 SNEGSKA (reference sequence). The CDR3 protein is CSARLGLEPQHF. DNA for the CDR3: TGCAGTGCTAGATTGGGGCTGGAGCCCCAGCATTTT.

The chain has TRBV3-1 and TRBJ1-1, with D perhaps matching TRBD1 (6 bases). The CDR3 sequence is 12 residues long. Per the germline V gene, CDR1 is LGHDT and CDR2 is YNNKEL (reference sequence). V was pared by 4 bases and J by 11 bases, with 14 bases between. The CDR3 is CASSRTGPAAFF. CDR3 bases: TGTGCCAGCAGCCGCACAGGGCCGGCCGCTTTCTTT.

There are many counts of this clonotype. The gene calls are TRBV28 and TRBJ2-7, with TRBD2 identical over 7 bases. The J segment lost 2 bases and the V segment lost 5 bases, leaving 6 bases of the junction unmatched. Germline-derived CDR1 and CDR2 are MDHEN and SYDVKM. This CDR3 has 14 residues. The CDR3 loop is CASSQPRGAYEQYF. CDR3 coding DNA: TGTGCCAGCAGTCAACCCCGGGGGGCCTACGAGCAGTACTTC.

This clonotype was counted a few times. The chain links TRBV10-3 to TRBJ2-6; TRBD2 aligns across 11 bases. The V and J ends lost 4 bases and 2 bases, in that order; junction bases with no gene match: 4. CDR3 length: 17 amino acids. The germline CDR1 and CDR2 sequences are ENHRY and SYGVKD. The CDR3 loop reads CAISATSGNTGANVLTF. CDR3 nucleotide sequence: TGTGCCATCAGTGCGACTAGCGGGAACACTGGGGCCAACGTCCTGACTTTC.

In its sample, this clonotype was seen a few times. The J gene is TRBJ2-1, the V gene TRBV2, with D unresolved. Germline CDR1 reads SNHLY; CDR2 reads FYNNEI. The CDR3 totals 14 residues. The V and J ends lost 2 bases and 0 bases respectively, with 5 bases between them. CDR3 in DNA: TGTGCCAGCAGTGAAAATCGCTCCTACAATGAGCAGTTCTTC. Encoded protein: CASSENRSYNEQFF. Together with reference TRBV2 and TRBJ2-1, the CDR3 gives the full variable domain: EPEVTQTPSHQVTQMGQEVILRCVPISNHLYFYWYRQILGQKVEFLVSFYNNEISEKSEIFDDQFSVERPDGSNFTLKIRSTKLEDSAMYFCASSENRSYNEQFFGPGTRLTVL.